Below, 24 T cell receptor beta chains from the same sample are listed, as sequenced in a study of T cell changes during pregnancy in multiple sclerosis. The protocol was immunoSEQ multiplex PCR, while the TCRdb copy is restricted to in-frame clones and leaves out a portion. The repertoire holds 90,000 to 95,000 clones, 94% seen once, with around 2.3% in the top ten. This specimen consisted of peripheral blood, obtained in the third trimester of pregnancy. The receptors shown here come from a female donor with multiple sclerosis, enrolled in a pregnancy study.

The chain recombines TRBV10-3 with TRBJ2-1; 12 nucleotides match TRBD1. The V gene end was trimmed by 7 bases and the J gene end by 7 bases; junction bases not matched to a gene: 2. The germline V gene encodes CDR1 ENHRY and CDR2 SYGVKD. This CDR3 spans 13 amino acids. This CDR3 reads CAIKGQGANEQFF. The CDR3 nucleotides are TGTGCCATCAAGGGACAGGGGGCGAATGAGCAGTTCTTC.

The J gene is TRBJ2-3, the V gene TRBV6-5; 10 positions match TRBD2. Per germline, CDR1 MNHEY and CDR2 SVGAGI. The CDR3 covers 14 residues. Trimming took 7 bases from V and 8 from J; bases not matched to a gene: 9. The CDR3 is CASKLAGDSSTQYF. CDR3 DNA: TGTGCCAGCAAGCTAGCGGGAGATTCGAGTACGCAGTATTTT.

V and J are TRBV4-2 and TRBJ2-2; D may be TRBD1 (6 bases). The CDR3 has 15 residues. From germline, CDR1 is LGHNA and CDR2 YNFKEQ. The ends were cut back, 3 bases at V and 2 bases at J, with 10 bases in the middle. As DNA, the CDR3 is TGTGCCAGCAGCCACGAGGGGGTAAACACCGGGGAGCTGTTTTTT. As protein: CASSHEGVNTGELFF.

This clone was found once. The J gene is TRBJ2-1, the V gene TRBV7-9; 11 bases map to TRBD2. Germline V lookup: CDR1 SEHNR, CDR2 FQNEAQ (reference sequence). The CDR3 extends over 17 amino acids. V trimming: 5 bases; J trimming: 0 bases; junction bases outside the gene matches: 6. Here the CDR3 reads CASSPFSGRASYNEQFF. CDR3 coding DNA: TGTGCCAGCAGCCCGTTTAGCGGGAGGGCCTCCTACAATGAGCAGTTCTTC.

The chain links TRBV29-1 to TRBJ2-1; D not resolved. In germline, CDR1 is SQVTM, CDR2 ANQGSEA. Trimming left V 3 bases short and J 6 bases short, with 6 bases between. The CDR3 consists of 11 residues. CDR3: CSVESLNEQFF. The CDR3, as DNA: TGCAGCGTTGAGTCTCTCAATGAGCAGTTCTTC.

The V call is TRBV10-1, the J call TRBJ2-2; 11 bases fit TRBD2. The germline V gene has CDR1 WNHNN and CDR2 SYGVQD (reference sequence). Trimming cost V 9 bases and J 4 bases; bases outside gene matches: 13. The length of the CDR3 is 17 residues. The CDR3 here is CAREGTSGTASTGELFF. DNA of the CDR3: TGCGCCAGAGAGGGGACTAGCGGAACCGCGAGCACCGGGGAGCTGTTTTTT.

This chain uses TRBV6-6 with TRBJ2-3; TRBD2 matches at 7 bases. J lost 2 bases, V lost 10 bases, and 6 bases had no gene match. CDR3 size: 13 residues. Germline lookup yields CDR1 MNHNY and CDR2 SVGAGI (reference sequence). This CDR3 reads CATQRGYTDTQYF. CDR3 sequence (DNA): TGTGCCACTCAGCGGGGTTACACAGATACGCAGTATTTT.

CDR3 in DNA: TGTGCCAGCAGTCCGGTAGACGGGGAGACCCAGTACTTC. Amino acids: CASSPVDGETQYF. The chain has TRBV28 and TRBJ2-5; no definite D call. V gave up 5 bases and J gave up 5 bases, with 12 bases separating them. The CDR3 sequence is 13 residues long. Germline V gene sequence: CDR1 MDHEN, CDR2 SYDVKM.

The chain couples TRBV28 to TRBJ1-5; TRBD1 matches at 8 bases. The J segment lost 0 bases and the V segment lost 0 bases, leaving 4 bases of the junction unmatched. Germline values: CDR1 MDHEN, CDR2 SYDVKM. This CDR3 contains 17 residues. In DNA, the CDR3 is TGTGCCAGCAGTTTATGGCAGGGGGCCCATAGCAATCAGCCCCAGCATTTT. It translates to CASSLWQGAHSNQPQHF.

The chain combines TRBV2 with TRBJ1-2, with D possibly being TRBD1 (5 bases). CDR1 is SNHLY, CDR2 FYNNEI, per germline. The length of the CDR3 is 14 residues. The V end lost 7 bases, the J end lost 7 bases, and 19 bases lay between the germline ends. CDR3 in amino acids: CASTQKGGGSGYTF. The CDR3 nucleotides read TGTGCCAGCACTCAAAAAGGCGGGGGGTCTGGCTACACCTTC.

The chain uses TRBV6-5 and TRBJ2-1; 14 bases align to TRBD2. CDR3 length equals 16 residues. V shed 2 bases, J shed 7 bases, and the junction held 4 bases outside the gene matches. Per germline, CDR1 MNHEY and CDR2 SVGAGI. The DNA of the CDR3 is TGTGCCAGCAGTTACGGGACTAGCGGGAGCATAAATGAGCAGTTCTTC. Amino acids: CASSYGTSGSINEQFF.

V gene TRBV19 combines with J gene TRBJ1-5; D not certain. CDR1 and CDR2 from the germline V gene are LNHDA and SQIVND (reference sequence). This CDR3 is 16 amino acids long. Trimming cost V 6 bases and J 1 base, with 16 bases left between them. CDR3 residues: CASSPGQRRSNQPQHF. CDR3 DNA: TGTGCCAGTAGCCCCGGTCAACGGAGGAGCAATCAGCCCCAGCATTTT.

The V and J genes are TRBV5-4 and TRBJ2-2, with 10 bases fitting TRBD2. V shed 1 base and J 7 bases; nucleotides not matched to a gene: 10. CDR1 is SGHNT and CDR2 is YYREEE in the germline V gene (reference sequence). CDR3 size: 17 residues. Here the CDR3 reads CASSLPSGSVSHGELFF. In nucleotides, the CDR3 is TGTGCCAGCAGCTTGCCTAGCGGGAGCGTGAGTCACGGGGAGCTGTTTTTT.

In this sample, this clone turned up once. The V and J genes are TRBV15 and TRBJ2-1; 9 bases agree with TRBD2. The CDR3 covers 17 residues. Looked up from germline, CDR1 is LNHNV and CDR2 is YYDKDF (reference sequence). V lost 3 bases to trimming and J lost 5 bases; unmatched junction nucleotides: 11. CDR3 nucleotide sequence: TGTGCCACCAGCAGCATACACTCTAGCGGGGCTAACAATGAGCAGTTCTTC. Its protein product is CATSSIHSSGANNEQFF. The full variable domain, with the rest looked up from reference TRBV15 and TRBJ2-1, is DAMVIQNPRYQVTQFGKPVTLSCSQTLNHNVMYWYQQKSSQAPKLLFHYYDKDFNNEADTPDNFQSRRPNTSFCFLDIRSPGLGDTAMYLCATSSIHSSGANNEQFFGPGTRLTVL.

The chain carries TRBV5-4 and TRBJ2-5, with 8 bases lining up with TRBD1. After removal of 4 bases from V and 1 base from J, the junction contained 3 bases not matched to a gene. The CDR3 is made up of 14 amino acids. In germline, CDR1 is SGHNT, CDR2 YYREEE (reference sequence). Written as DNA, the CDR3 is TGTGCCAGCAGCACGGGACAGGCCCAAGAGACCCAGTACTTC. As protein: CASSTGQAQETQYF.

The gene calls are TRBV9 and TRBJ1-4; the D gene is possibly TRBD1 (5 bases). Trimming took 1 base from V and 5 from J, leaving 12 bases between them. CDR1 is SGDLS and CDR2 is YYNGEE in the germline V gene. The CDR3 runs 15 residues. CDR3 region: CASSVQGSRNEKLFF. CDR3 DNA: TGTGCCAGCAGCGTACAGGGTAGTAGGAATGAAAAACTGTTTTTT.

This clone was counted once. The genes are TRBV6-5 and TRBJ2-7, with TRBD2 matching 7 bases. Germline V gene sequence: CDR1 MNHEY, CDR2 SVGAGI. The ends lost 11 bases at V and 3 bases at J; junction bases unmatched: 10. The CDR3 sequence is 13 residues long. CDR3 loop: CAAGGLNLYEQYF. The CDR3 nucleotides are TGTGCCGCCGGGGGACTAAACCTCTACGAGCAGTACTTC.

The V and J genes are TRBV9 and TRBJ2-2; D might be TRBD1 (6 bases). The germline gives CDR1 SGDLS, CDR2 YYNGEE. Trimming shortened V by 6 bases and J by 0 bases, and 9 bases separated the two germline ends. The CDR3 sequence is 14 residues long. The CDR3 here is CASTKGANTGELFF. The CDR3 DNA sequence: TGTGCCAGCACGAAGGGGGCGAACACCGGGGAGCTGTTTTTT.

V gene TRBV4-3 combines with J gene TRBJ2-7; 7 bases map to TRBD2. Germline values: CDR1 LGHNA, CDR2 YSLEER. The CDR3 length is 16 residues. Losses at the gene ends were 0 bases for V and 2 bases for J; bases not matched to a gene: 7. The CDR3 DNA sequence: TGCGCCAGCAGCCAAGAAGGGCGGGAGAGTGCCTACGAGCAGTACTTC. It is translated as CASSQEGRESAYEQYF.

The V call is TRBV9, the J call TRBJ2-7; 7 bases match TRBD1. This CDR3 is 15 amino acids long. Trimming removed 3 bases from V and 0 bases from J; junction bases left unmatched: 6. Looked up from germline, CDR1 is SGDLS and CDR2 is YYNGEE. The CDR3 region has the DNA TGTGCCAGCAGCGAATCGGGACAGAGCTCCTACGAGCAGTACTTC. Its protein product is CASSESGQSSYEQYF.

This chain connects TRBV2 to TRBJ2-7; 12 nucleotides agree with TRBD2. The germline V gene has CDR1 SNHLY and CDR2 FYNNEI. Trimming cost V 7 bases and J 4 bases; bases outside gene matches: 2. This CDR3 is built from 13 residues. CDR3 sequence reads: CASNGLAGYEQYF. CDR3 nucleotide sequence: TGTGCCAGCAATGGACTAGCGGGATACGAGCAGTACTTC.

CDR3 in DNA: TGCAGCGTTGCCCCCTTTACCGGGGAGCTGTTTTTT. Translated: CSVAPFTGELFF. The chain combines TRBV29-1 with TRBJ2-2; no definite D call. Germline-derived CDR1 and CDR2 are SQVTM and ANQGSEA. The CDR3 runs 12 residues. The V end lost 4 bases, the J end lost 5 bases, and 8 bases lay between the germline ends.

The chain combines TRBV11-2 with TRBJ2-5; TRBD1 matches 9 bases. V was pared by 6 bases and J by 4 bases, with 12 bases of the junction left unmatched. Germline V lookup: CDR1 SGHAT, CDR2 FQNNGV. The CDR3 is made up of 16 amino acids. The CDR3 reads CASRGITGGRGETQYF. CDR3 sequence (DNA): TGTGCCAGCAGGGGGATAACAGGGGGCAGGGGAGAGACCCAGTACTTC. The whole variable domain, filled in from reference TRBV11-2 and TRBJ2-5, reads EAGVAQSPRYKIIEKRQSVAFWCNPISGHATLYWYQQILGQGPKLLIQFQNNGVVDDSQLPKDRFSAERLKGVDSTLKIQPAKLEDSAVYLCASRGITGGRGETQYFGPGTRLLVL.

The chain employs TRBV27 and TRBJ2-3; tentatively, D is TRBD2 (5 bases). The CDR3 is made up of 13 amino acids. Germline CDR1 MNHEY, CDR2 SMNVEV (reference sequence). The V end lost 7 bases, the J end lost 1 base, and 9 bases lay between the germline ends. The chain's CDR3 is CASIRSGTDTQYF. As DNA, the CDR3 is TGTGCCAGCATTCGTAGCGGCACAGATACGCAGTATTTT.